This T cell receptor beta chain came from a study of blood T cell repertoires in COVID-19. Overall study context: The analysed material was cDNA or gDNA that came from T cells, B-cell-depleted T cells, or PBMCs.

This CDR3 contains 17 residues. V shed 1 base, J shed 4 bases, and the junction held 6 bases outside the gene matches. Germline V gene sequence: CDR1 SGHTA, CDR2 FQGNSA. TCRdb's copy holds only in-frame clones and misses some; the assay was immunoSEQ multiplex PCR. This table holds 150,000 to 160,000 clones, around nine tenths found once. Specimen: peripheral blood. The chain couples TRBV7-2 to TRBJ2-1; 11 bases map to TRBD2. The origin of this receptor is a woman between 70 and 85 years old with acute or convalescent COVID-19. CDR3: CASSLDASGGTYNEQFF. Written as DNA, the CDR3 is TGTGCCAGCAGCTTAGATGCTAGCGGGGGGACATACAATGAGCAGTTCTTC.